What follows are 13 T cell receptor beta chains derived from one specimen sequenced in a study of PD-L1 blockade in urothelial cancer. TCRdb keeps only in-frame clones here, not all; method: immunoSEQ multiplex PCR. The table has tens of thousands of clones, around 84% seen once; the top ten hold 4.7%. The sequenced sample was PBMCs, obtained around atezolizumab (anti-PD-L1) treatment. These receptors were collected from a man between 65 and 85 years old with urothelial cancer.

CDR3 sequence (DNA): TGTGCCATCAGCCTTCTAGCGGGAGGTCCCACAGATACGCAGTATTTT. It codes for CAISLLAGGPTDTQYF. The rearrangement uses TRBV10-3 and TRBJ2-3; TRBD2 aligns across 11 bases. CDR3 length equals 16 residues. Trimming cost V 6 bases and J 2 bases; bases outside gene matches: 7. Germline V gene lookup returns CDR1 ENHRY and CDR2 SYGVKD.

The CDR3 sequence is CASSSGDRGFLNTEAFF. The CDR3 nucleotides read TGTGCCAGCAGTTCAGGGGACAGGGGGTTTTTGAACACTGAAGCTTTCTTT. This chain uses TRBV28 with TRBJ1-1; 11 bases fit TRBD1. This CDR3 comprises 17 residues. The J segment lost 0 bases and the V segment lost 4 bases, leaving 7 bases of the junction unmatched. Per germline, CDR1 MDHEN and CDR2 SYDVKM.

The chain joins TRBV9 to TRBJ2-1; 15 positions agree with TRBD2. The germline CDR1 and CDR2 sequences are SGDLS and YYNGEE. The trim removed 2 bases at V and 0 bases at J, leaving 3 bases unmatched. The CDR3 contains 18 residues. The chain's CDR3 is CASSVGTSGGSSYNEQFF. The CDR3, as DNA: TGTGCCAGCAGCGTCGGGACTAGCGGGGGGAGCTCCTACAATGAGCAGTTCTTC.

The chain combines TRBV5-1 with TRBJ2-7, with TRBD2 matching over 11 bases. Germline CDR1 and CDR2: SGHRS and YFSETQ. V shed 4 bases, J shed 2 bases, and the junction held 8 bases outside the gene matches. The CDR3 has 16 residues. CDR3 in DNA: TGCGCCAGCAGCGCGGGGGGTAGCGGGAGGGCCTACGAGCAGTACTTC. This sequence encodes CASSAGGSGRAYEQYF.

V usage is TRBV5-1 and J usage is TRBJ2-3; 10 bases line up with TRBD2. Per the germline V gene, CDR1 is SGHRS and CDR2 is YFSETQ. The V segment lost 3 bases and the J segment 3 bases; nucleotides outside the gene matches: 10. CDR3 length equals 17 residues. CDR3 amino acids: CASSSGASGGVTDTQYF. The CDR3 nucleotides are TGCGCCAGCAGCTCGGGGGCTAGCGGGGGTGTGACAGATACGCAGTATTTT.

The chain couples TRBV11-2 to TRBJ2-5; 9 bases map to TRBD1. The CDR3 is 15 amino acids. The germline CDR1 and CDR2 sequences are SGHAT and FQNNGV. V lost 7 bases and J lost 1; bases outside the gene matches: 7. The CDR3 region has the DNA TGTGCCAGCAACCGAGGACAGGGGTTCCAAGAGACCCAGTACTTC. Its protein is CASNRGQGFQETQYF. Full variable domain (missing parts from reference TRBV11-2 and TRBJ2-5): EAGVAQSPRYKIIEKRQSVAFWCNPISGHATLYWYQQILGQGPKLLIQFQNNGVVDDSQLPKDRFSAERLKGVDSTLKIQPAKLEDSAVYLCASNRGQGFQETQYFGPGTRLLVL.

The chain is built from TRBV6-1 and TRBJ1-4, with 7 nucleotides matching TRBD1. Germline CDR1 reads MNHNS; CDR2 reads SASEGT. Losses at the gene ends were 5 bases for V and 6 bases for J; bases not matched to a gene: 6. The CDR3 is 14 residues long. This CDR3 reads CASSKDRAYEKLFF. The CDR3 DNA follows: TGTGCCAGCAGTAAAGACAGGGCTTATGAAAAACTGTTTTTT.

V and J are TRBV28 and TRBJ1-1, with no clear D. V was pared by 3 bases and J by 1 base, with 3 bases between. The CDR3 consists of 12 residues. Looked up from germline, CDR1 is MDHEN and CDR2 is SYDVKM. The CDR3 nucleotides are TGTGCCAGCAGTTTCCGGAACACTGAAGCTTTCTTT. Protein sequence: CASSFRNTEAFF.

The chain recombines TRBV6-7 with TRBJ2-5; 9 bases fit TRBD1. TRBV6-7 is flagged as an ORF with uncertain function. V lost 2 bases and J lost 5; bases outside the gene matches: 6. This CDR3 contains 15 residues. CDR3 protein: CASSYLTGGAETQYF. CDR3 DNA sequence: TGTGCCAGCAGTTACCTCACAGGGGGCGCCGAGACCCAGTACTTC.

This clone was seen a single time. This rearrangement joins TRBV7-3 to TRBJ1-4; 10 bases fit TRBD1. The CDR3 extends over 14 amino acids. From germline, CDR1 is SGHTA and CDR2 FQGTGA. Losses at the gene ends were 4 bases for V and 8 bases for J; bases not matched to a gene: 4. CDR3 sequence (DNA): TGTGCCAGCAGCTCGACAGGGGGCGAGGAAAAACTGTTTTTT. It encodes CASSSTGGEEKLFF.

This chain connects TRBV15 to TRBJ1-3; no clear D. The CDR3 extends over 17 amino acids. The V and J ends lost 1 base and 4 bases respectively, with 17 bases between them. CDR1 and CDR2 from the germline V gene are LNHNV and YYDKDF (reference sequence). CDR3: CATSRAKGNARGNTIYF. DNA of the CDR3: TGTGCCACCAGCAGAGCAAAAGGAAATGCGCGGGGAAACACCATATATTTT.

This clone has a single count. This chain joins TRBV27 and TRBJ2-7; 12 bases match TRBD1. The CDR3 runs to 16 residues. With V trimmed by 2 bases and J by 0 bases, 2 bases remained unmatched. Germline CDR1 is MNHEY and CDR2 is SMNVEV (reference sequence). CDR3 sequence reads: CASSLGGQGASYEQYF. The CDR3 nucleotides read TGTGCCAGCAGTTTAGGGGGACAGGGGGCCTCCTACGAGCAGTACTTC.

The V gene is TRBV7-3, the J gene TRBJ1-3; a weak D match, TRBD1 (5 bases). Germline CDR1 reads SGHTA; CDR2 reads FQGTGA. The CDR3 runs 14 residues. Trimming removed 4 bases at V and 0 bases at J, with 7 bases between. The CDR3 sequence is CASSSDSSGNTIYF. The CDR3 DNA reads as TGTGCCAGCAGCTCAGACAGCTCTGGAAACACCATATATTTT.